Reported below is one T cell receptor (beta chain). Blood sampling was done at baseline, cycle 4 day 1, and cycle 7 day 1. This sample was taken from a study of OX40 agonist ivuxolimab in advanced cancers. Method: immunoSEQ multiplex PCR; TCRdb's copy keeps in-frame clones and lacks some. This repertoire shows just under 65,000 clones, around 81% found once; its top ten account for approximately 1%. The sequence was collected from an adult with an advanced solid tumor such as melanoma, head and neck, liver or kidney cancer. Here the sequenced sample was CD4+ or CD8+ T cells sorted from blood, taken in a trial of the OX40 agonist ivuxolimab.

DNA of the CDR3: TGTGCCAGCAGTTTAAAAGGGGCAGGGTATGGCTACACCTTC. It specifies CASSLKGAGYGYTF. The V call is TRBV27, the J call TRBJ1-2; D perhaps matches TRBD1 (5 bases). Germline lookup yields CDR1 MNHEY and CDR2 SMNVEV (reference sequence). CDR3 length: 14 amino acids. V lost 2 bases to trimming and J lost 5 bases, with 12 bases between them.